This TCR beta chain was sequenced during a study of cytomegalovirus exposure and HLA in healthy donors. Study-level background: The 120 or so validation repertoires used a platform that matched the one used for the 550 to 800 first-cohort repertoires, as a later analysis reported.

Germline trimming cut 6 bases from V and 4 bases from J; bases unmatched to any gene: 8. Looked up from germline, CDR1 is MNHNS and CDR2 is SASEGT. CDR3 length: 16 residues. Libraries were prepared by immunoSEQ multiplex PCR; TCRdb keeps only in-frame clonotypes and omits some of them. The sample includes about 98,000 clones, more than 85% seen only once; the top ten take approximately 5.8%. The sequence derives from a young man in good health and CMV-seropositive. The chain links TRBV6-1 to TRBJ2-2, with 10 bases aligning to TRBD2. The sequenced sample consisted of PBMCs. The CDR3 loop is CASSETSGDLTGELFF. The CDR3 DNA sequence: TGTGCCAGCAGCGAAACTAGCGGGGATCTCACCGGGGAGCTGTTTTTT.